These 5 T cell receptor beta chains came from one sample sequenced in a study of shared clonotypes between healthy human individuals (dated by TCRdb to the early 2020s). The library was produced with the immunoSEQ multiplex PCR assay. TCRdb re-hosts the immuneACCESS table, in-frame sequences only. Its copies lack some clones; in the studies checked, an unresolved V gene accounts for under half of them, and the cause for the rest is not known. For this sample the table gives about 2 million clones, of which about 95% were detected only once. The top ten hold 1% to 1.5% of the sample. CD8 naive samples were obtained by positive selection for CCR7 among CD45RO-negative cells, yielding a CD45RA+CCR7+ population from which TemRA cells were excluded. The specimen was naive CD8+ T cells sorted from blood. The cell subset or site label corresponds to: CD45RA+CCR7+. The receptor source for this set is a man aged 18 to 29 in good health.

With regard to this clone: The same CDR3 also results from other DNA sequences found in this sample. This rearrangement joins TRBV5-6 to TRBJ2-2; D ambiguous. Germline V lookup: CDR1 SGHDT, CDR2 YYEEEE. The CDR3 sequence is 13 residues long. The V end was cut by 0 bases, the J end by 5 bases, with 5 bases between. The CDR3 bases are TGTGCCAGCAGCTTGGAAGGGACCGGGGAGCTGTTTTTT. It codes for CASSLEGTGELFF.

Of note for this clone: At the DNA level, this CDR3 is encoded by other sequences in the same sample as well. V and J are TRBV6-5 and TRBJ1-1; D call uncertain. Germline-derived CDR1 and CDR2 are MNHEY and SVGAGI. CDR3 length: 12 residues. Deletions cut 6 bases from V and 5 bases from J, with 10 bases between. The CDR3 nucleotides are TGTGCCAGCAGCCTCCAAGGGACTGAAGCTTTCTTT. As protein: CASSLQGTEAFF.

In regard to this clone: Different DNA sequences within this sample yield the same CDR3. The chain employs TRBV9 and TRBJ2-7; D perhaps matches TRBD2 (5 bases). The V and J ends lost 0 bases and 0 bases respectively, with 10 bases between them. Germline V gene data show CDR1 as SGDLS and CDR2 as YYNGEE. There are 15 residues in the CDR3. The CDR3 is CASSVGYGNSYEQYF. The CDR3 DNA follows: TGTGCCAGCAGCGTAGGGTACGGGAACTCCTACGAGCAGTACTTC.

The genes are TRBV7-9 and TRBJ1-4, with a weak D call TRBD1 (5 bases). The CDR3 spans 15 residues. Germline V gene lookup returns CDR1 SEHNR and CDR2 FQNEAQ (reference sequence). V shed 7 bases and J shed 2 bases, with 14 bases lying between them. This CDR3 is CASNPLGGTNEKLFF. The CDR3 region has the DNA TGTGCCAGCAATCCCTTGGGGGGGACTAATGAAAAACTGTTTTTT.

With respect to this clone: This same CDR3 is encoded by further DNA sequences in the sample. V gene TRBV7-9 combines with J gene TRBJ1-6, with unresolved D. The CDR3 has 12 residues. V gave up 1 base and J gave up 10 bases, with 5 bases separating them. Germline CDR1 and CDR2: SEHNR and FQNEAQ (reference sequence). The CDR3 reads CASSLGRSPLHF. In DNA, the CDR3 is TGTGCCAGCAGCTTAGGGCGATCACCCCTCCACTTT.